This TCR beta chain was sequenced in a study of blood T cells in healthy people across ages. Germline CDR1 ENHRY, CDR2 SYGVKD. Trimming shortened V by 6 bases and J by 4 bases, and 10 bases separated the two germline ends. This CDR3 contains 12 residues. Sample-barcoded 5' priming and a J-beta primer mix drove a second PCR of 7 to 11 cycles. Sequencing of every sample gave 2.5 million or more CDR3-containing paired-end reads. Each CDR3 protein gets one entry after TCRdb re-called the 5' RACE reads with MiXCR. The data contain about 1.6 million distinct CDR3 sequences, about 31% of them seen just once; the ten biggest clones take up approximately 10%. The table lists this clonotype with a few counts. Its antigen is currently unknown. There were healthy Caucasian individuals from Russia, aged about 6 to 100, serving as donors. The study's findings and limits: Unsorted PBMCs ruled out conclusive naive versus antigen-experienced comparison. Strong correlation linked observed beta diversity and percent naive T cells.

This sequence originates from a woman aged 25 to 39 in good health. Sample: blood. V and J are TRBV10-3 and TRBJ2-7, with D unclear. The DNA of the CDR3 is TGTGCCATCAGCCCAACCCCGTACGAGCAGTACTTC. Translated, it gives CAISPTPYEQYF.